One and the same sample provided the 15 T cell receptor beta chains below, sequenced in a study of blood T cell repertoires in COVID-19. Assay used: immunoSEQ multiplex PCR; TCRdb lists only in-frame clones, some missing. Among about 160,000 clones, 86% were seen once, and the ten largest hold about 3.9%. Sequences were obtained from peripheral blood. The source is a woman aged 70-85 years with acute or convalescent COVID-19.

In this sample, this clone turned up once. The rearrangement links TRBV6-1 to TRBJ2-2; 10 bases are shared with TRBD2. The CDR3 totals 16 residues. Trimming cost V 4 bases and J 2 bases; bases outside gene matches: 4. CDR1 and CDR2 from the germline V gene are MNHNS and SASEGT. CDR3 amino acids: CASSGLAGANTGELFF. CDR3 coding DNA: TGTGCCAGCAGTGGCCTAGCGGGAGCAAACACCGGGGAGCTGTTTTTT.

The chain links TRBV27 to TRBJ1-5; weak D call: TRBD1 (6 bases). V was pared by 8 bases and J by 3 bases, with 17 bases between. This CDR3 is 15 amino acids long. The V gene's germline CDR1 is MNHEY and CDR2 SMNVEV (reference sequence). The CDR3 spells CASRDIGIPNQPQHF. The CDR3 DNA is TGTGCCAGCCGGGACATAGGGATTCCCAATCAGCCCCAGCATTTT.

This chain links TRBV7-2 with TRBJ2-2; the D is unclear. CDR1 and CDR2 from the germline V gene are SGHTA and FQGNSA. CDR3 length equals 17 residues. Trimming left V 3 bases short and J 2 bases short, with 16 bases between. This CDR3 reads CASSFSERSINTGELFF. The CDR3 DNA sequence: TGTGCCAGCAGCTTCTCCGAGAGGTCCATAAACACCGGGGAGCTGTTTTTT.

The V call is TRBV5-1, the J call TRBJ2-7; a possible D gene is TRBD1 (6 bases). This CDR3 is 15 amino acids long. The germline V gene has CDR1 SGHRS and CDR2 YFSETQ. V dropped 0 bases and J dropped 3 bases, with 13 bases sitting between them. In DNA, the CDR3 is TGCGCCAGCAGCTTGGTACAGGGCAAGGTCTACGAGCAGTACTTC. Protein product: CASSLVQGKVYEQYF.

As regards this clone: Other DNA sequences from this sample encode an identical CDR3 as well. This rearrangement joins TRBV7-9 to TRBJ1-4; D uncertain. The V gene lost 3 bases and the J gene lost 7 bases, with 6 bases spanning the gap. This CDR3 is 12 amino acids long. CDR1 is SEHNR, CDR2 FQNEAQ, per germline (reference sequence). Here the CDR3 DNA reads TGTGCCAGCAGCTTGCGGGGTGAAAAACTGTTTTTT. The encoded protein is CASSLRGEKLFF.

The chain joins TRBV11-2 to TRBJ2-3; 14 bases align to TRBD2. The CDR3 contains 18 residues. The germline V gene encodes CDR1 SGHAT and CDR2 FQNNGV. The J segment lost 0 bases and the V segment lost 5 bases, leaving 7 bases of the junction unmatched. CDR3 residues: CASSPTRLAGGSTDTQYF. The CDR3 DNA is TGTGCCAGCAGCCCTACTCGACTAGCGGGGGGGAGCACAGATACGCAGTATTTT.

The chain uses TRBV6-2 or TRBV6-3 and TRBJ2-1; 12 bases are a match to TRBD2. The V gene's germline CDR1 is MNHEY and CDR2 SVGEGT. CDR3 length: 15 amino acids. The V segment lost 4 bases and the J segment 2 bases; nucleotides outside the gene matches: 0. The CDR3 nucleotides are TGTGCCAGCAGTTCTAGCGGGAGGGCCTACAATGAGCAGTTCTTC. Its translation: CASSSSGRAYNEQFF.

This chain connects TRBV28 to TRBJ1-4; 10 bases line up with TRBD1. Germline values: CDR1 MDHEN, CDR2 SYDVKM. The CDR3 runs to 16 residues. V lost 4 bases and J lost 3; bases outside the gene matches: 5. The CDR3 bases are TGTGCCAGCAGTTGGGACAGGGGTACGGCTAATGAAAAACTGTTTTTT. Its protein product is CASSWDRGTANEKLFF.

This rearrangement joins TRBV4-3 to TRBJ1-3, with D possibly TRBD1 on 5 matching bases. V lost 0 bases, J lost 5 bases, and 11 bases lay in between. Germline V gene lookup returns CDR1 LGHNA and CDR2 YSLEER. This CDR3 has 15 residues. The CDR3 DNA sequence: TGCGCCAGCAGCCAAGAACGGGGGAGTAGAAACACCATATATTTT. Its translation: CASSQERGSRNTIYF.

The CDR3 DNA is TGTGCCAGCAGTCCCCCCGGGGGGATCTACGAGCAGTACTTC. Translating gives CASSPPGGIYEQYF. The chain has TRBV6-2 or TRBV6-3 and TRBJ2-7; 7 bases line up with TRBD2. Looked up from germline, CDR1 is MNHEY and CDR2 is SVGEGT. After removal of 5 bases from V and 3 bases from J, the junction contained 7 bases not matched to a gene. The length of the CDR3 is 14 residues.

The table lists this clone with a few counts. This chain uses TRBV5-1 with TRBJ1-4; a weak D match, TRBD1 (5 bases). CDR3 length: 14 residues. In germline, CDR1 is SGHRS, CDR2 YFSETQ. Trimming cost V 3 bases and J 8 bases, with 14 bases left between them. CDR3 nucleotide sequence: TGCGCCAGCAGCTCGGGACGGGAGGGGGAAAAACTGTTTTTT. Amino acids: CASSSGREGEKLFF.

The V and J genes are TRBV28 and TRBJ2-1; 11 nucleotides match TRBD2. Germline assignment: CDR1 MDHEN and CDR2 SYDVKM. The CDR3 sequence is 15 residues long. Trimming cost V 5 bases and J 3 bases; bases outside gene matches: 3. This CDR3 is CASSQTSGNYNEQFF. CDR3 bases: TGTGCCAGCAGTCAGACTAGCGGGAACTACAATGAGCAGTTCTTC.

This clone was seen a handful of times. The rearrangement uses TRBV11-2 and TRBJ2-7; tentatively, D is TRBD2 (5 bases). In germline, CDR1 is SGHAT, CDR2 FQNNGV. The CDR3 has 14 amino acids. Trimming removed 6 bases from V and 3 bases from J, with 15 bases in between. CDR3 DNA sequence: TGTGCCAGCAGTTCTGTTGGAGGTGTCTACGAGCAGTACTTC. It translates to CASSSVGGVYEQYF. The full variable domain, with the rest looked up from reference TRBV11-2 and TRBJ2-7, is EAGVAQSPRYKIIEKRQSVAFWCNPISGHATLYWYQQILGQGPKLLIQFQNNGVVDDSQLPKDRFSAERLKGVDSTLKIQPAKLEDSAVYLCASSSVGGVYEQYFGPGTRLTVT.

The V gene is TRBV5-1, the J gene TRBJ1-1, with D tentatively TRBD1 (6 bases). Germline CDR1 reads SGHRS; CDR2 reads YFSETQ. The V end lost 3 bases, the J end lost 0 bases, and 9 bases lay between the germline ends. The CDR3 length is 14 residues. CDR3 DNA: TGCGCCAGCAGCTCCGGACAGATGAACACTGAAGCTTTCTTT. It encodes CASSSGQMNTEAFF.

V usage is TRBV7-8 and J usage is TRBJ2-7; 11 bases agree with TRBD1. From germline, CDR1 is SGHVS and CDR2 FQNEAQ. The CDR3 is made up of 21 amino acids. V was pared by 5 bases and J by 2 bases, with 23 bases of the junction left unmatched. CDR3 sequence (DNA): TGTGCCAGCAGCAAACCTGAGAAGGACAGGGGGCGCGTCCTTTATACCTACGAGCAGTACTTC. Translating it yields CASSKPEKDRGRVLYTYEQYF.